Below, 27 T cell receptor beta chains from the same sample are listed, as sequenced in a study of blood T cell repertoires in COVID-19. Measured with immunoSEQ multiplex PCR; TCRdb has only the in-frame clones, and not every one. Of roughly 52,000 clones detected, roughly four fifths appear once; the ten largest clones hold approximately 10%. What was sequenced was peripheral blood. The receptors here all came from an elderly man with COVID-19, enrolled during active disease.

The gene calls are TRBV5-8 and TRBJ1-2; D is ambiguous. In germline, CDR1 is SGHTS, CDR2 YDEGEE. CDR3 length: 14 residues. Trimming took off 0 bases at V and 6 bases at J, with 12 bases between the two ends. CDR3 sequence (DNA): TGTGCCAGCAGCTTGGACGAGGTTTGGGATGGCTACACCTTC. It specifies CASSLDEVWDGYTF.

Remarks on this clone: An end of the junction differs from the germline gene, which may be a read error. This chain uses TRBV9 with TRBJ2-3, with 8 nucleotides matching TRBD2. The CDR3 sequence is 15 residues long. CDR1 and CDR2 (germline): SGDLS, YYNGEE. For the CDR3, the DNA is TGTGCCAGCACCGTACTAGCGGCTAGCACAGATACGCAGTATTTT. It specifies CASTVLAASTDTQYF.

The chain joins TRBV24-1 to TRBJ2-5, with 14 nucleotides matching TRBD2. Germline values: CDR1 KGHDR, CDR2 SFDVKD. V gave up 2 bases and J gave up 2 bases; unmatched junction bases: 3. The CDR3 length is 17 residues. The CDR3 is CATSDSGLAGGQETQYF. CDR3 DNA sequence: TGTGCCACCAGTGATTCCGGACTAGCGGGGGGACAAGAGACCCAGTACTTC.

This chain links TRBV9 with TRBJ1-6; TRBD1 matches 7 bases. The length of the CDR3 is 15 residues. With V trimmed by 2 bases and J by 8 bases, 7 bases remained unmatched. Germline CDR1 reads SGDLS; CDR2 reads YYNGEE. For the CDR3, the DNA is TGTGCCAGCAGCGTGAGTCCCAGGGGGTATTCACCCCTCCACTTT. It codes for CASSVSPRGYSPLHF.

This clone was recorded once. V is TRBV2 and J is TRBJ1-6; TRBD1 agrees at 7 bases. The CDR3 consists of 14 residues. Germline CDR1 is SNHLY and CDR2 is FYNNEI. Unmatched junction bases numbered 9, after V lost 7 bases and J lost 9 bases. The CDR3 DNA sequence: TGTGCCAGCACGGGACAGCAATTTGCTTCACCCCTCCACTTT. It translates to CASTGQQFASPLHF. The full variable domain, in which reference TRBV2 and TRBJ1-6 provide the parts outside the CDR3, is EPEVTQTPSHQVTQMGQEVILRCVPISNHLYFYWYRQILGQKVEFLVSFYNNEISEKSEIFDDQFSVERPDGSNFTLKIRSTKLEDSAMYFCASTGQQFASPLHFGNGTRLTVT.

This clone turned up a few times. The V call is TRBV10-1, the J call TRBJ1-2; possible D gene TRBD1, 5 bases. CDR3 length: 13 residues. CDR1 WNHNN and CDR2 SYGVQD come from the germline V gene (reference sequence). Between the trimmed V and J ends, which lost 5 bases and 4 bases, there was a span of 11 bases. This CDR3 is CASSRGQSYGYTF. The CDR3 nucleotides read TGCGCCAGCAGTAGGGGTCAATCCTATGGCTACACCTTC.

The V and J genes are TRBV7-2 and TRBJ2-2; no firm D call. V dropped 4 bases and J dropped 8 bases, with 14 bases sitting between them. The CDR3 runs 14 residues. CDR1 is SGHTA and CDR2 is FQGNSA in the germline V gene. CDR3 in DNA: TGTGCCAGCAGCTCCTTAATGACACAGGGGGAGCTGTTTTTT. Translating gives CASSSLMTQGELFF.

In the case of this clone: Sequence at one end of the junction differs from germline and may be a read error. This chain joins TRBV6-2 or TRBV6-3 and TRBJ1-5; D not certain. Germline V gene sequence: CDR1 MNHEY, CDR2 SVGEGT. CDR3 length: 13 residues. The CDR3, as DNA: TGTGCCAGCAGTTGGGGTAGCGATCAGCCCCAGCATTTT. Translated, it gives CASSWGSDQPQHF.

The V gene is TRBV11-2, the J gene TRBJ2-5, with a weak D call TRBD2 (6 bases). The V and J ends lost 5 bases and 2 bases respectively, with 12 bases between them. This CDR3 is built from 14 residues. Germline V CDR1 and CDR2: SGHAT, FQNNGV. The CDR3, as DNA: TGTGCCAGCAGCCTCGGGGGTCGTCAAGAGACCCAGTACTTC. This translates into CASSLGGRQETQYF.

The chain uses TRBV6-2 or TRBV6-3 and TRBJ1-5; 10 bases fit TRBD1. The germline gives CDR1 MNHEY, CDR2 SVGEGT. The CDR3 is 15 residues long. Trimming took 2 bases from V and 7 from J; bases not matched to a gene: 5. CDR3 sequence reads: CASSYRTGGGQPQHF. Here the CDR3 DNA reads TGTGCCAGCAGTTACCGGACAGGGGGGGGACAGCCCCAGCATTTT.

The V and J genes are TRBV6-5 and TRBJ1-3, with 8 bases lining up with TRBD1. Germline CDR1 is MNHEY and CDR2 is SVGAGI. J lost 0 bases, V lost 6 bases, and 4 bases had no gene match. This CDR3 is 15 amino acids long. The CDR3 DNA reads TGTGCCAGCAGGGATACAGGGGGCTCTGGAAACACCATATATTTT. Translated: CASRDTGGSGNTIYF.

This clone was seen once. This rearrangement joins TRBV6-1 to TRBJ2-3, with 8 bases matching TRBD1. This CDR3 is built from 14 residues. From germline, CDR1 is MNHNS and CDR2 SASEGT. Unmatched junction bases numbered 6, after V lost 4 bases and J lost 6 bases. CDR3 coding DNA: TGTGCCAGCAGTGGGCAGGGGGCACGCGATACGCAGTATTTT. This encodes CASSGQGARDTQYF.

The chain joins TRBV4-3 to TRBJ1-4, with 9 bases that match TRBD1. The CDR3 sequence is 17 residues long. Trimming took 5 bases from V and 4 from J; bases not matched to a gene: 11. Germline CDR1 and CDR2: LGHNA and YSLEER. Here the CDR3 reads CASSSYGLTGGNEKLFF. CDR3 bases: TGCGCCAGCAGCTCATACGGCCTGACAGGGGGTAATGAAAAACTGTTTTTT.

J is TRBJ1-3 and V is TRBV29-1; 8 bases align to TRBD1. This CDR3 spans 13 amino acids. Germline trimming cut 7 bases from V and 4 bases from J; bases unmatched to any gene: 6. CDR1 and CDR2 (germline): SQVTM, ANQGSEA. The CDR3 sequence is CSAGQGEGNTIYF. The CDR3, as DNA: TGCAGCGCCGGACAGGGAGAAGGAAACACCATATATTTT. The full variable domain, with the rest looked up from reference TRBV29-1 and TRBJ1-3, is SAVISQKPSRDICQRGTSLTIQCQVDSQVTMMFWYRQQPGQSLTLIATANQGSEATYESGFVIDKFPISRPNLTFSTLTVSNMSPEDSSIYLCSAGQGEGNTIYFGEGSWLTVV.

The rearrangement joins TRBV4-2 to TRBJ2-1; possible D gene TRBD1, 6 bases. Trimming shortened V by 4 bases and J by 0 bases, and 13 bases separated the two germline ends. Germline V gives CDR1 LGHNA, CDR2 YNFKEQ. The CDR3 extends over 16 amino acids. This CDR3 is CASSPNRADSYNEQFF. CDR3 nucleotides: TGTGCCAGCAGCCCGAACAGGGCGGACTCCTACAATGAGCAGTTCTTC.

The CDR3 loop reads CAISGGGSGGGELFF. The CDR3 nucleotides read TGTGCCATCAGTGGGGGCGGGAGTGGTGGCGGGGAGCTGTTTTTT. J is TRBJ2-2 and V is TRBV10-3; 7 nucleotides match TRBD2. The CDR3 spans 15 residues. Germline V gene data show CDR1 as ENHRY and CDR2 as SYGVKD. J was trimmed by 7 bases and V by 4 bases; bases with no gene match: 9.

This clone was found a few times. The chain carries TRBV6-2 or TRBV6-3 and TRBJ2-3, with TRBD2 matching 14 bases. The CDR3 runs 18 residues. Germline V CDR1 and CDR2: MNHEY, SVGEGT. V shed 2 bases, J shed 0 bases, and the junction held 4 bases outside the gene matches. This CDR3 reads CASSYSGTSGSSTDTQYF. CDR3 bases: TGTGCCAGCAGTTACAGCGGGACTAGCGGGAGTAGCACAGATACGCAGTATTTT.

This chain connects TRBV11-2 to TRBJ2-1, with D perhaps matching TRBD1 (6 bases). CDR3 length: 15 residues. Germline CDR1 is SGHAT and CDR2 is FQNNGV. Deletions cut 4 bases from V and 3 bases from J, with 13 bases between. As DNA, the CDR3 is TGTGCCAGCAGCTCACGAACGACAGGCTACAATGAGCAGTTCTTC. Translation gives CASSSRTTGYNEQFF.

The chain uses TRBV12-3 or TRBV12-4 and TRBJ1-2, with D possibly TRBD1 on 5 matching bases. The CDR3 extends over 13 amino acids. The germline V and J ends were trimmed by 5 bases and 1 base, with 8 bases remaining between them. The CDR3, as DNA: TGTGCCAGCAGTCCCGACAGTAACTATGGCTACACCTTC. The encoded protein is CASSPDSNYGYTF.

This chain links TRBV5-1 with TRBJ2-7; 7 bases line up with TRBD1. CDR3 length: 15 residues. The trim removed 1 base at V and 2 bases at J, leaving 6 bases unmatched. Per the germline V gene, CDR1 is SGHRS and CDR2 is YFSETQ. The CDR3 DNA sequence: TGCGCCAGCAGCTTGCAGGCAGGGGGACCCTACGAGCAGTACTTC. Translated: CASSLQAGGPYEQYF.

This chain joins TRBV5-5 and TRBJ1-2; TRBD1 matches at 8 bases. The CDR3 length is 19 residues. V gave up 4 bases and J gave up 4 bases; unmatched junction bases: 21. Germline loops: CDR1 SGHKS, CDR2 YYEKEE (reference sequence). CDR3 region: CASSLRQGLSGTSGYGYTF. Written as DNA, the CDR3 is TGTGCCAGCAGCCTCCGACAGGGGCTCAGTGGCACTAGTGGCTATGGCTACACCTTC.

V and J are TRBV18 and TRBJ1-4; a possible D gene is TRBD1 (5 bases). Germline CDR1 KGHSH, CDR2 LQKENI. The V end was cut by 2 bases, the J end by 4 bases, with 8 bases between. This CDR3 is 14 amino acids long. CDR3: CASSPGRGNEKLFF. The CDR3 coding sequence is TGTGCCAGCTCACCAGGGAGGGGTAATGAAAAACTGTTTTTT.

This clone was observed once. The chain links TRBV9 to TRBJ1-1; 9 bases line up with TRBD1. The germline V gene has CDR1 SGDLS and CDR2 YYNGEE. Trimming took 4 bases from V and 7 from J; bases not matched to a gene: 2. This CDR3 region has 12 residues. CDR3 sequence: CASSPDRGEAFF. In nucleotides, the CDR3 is TGTGCCAGCAGCCCGGACAGGGGTGAAGCTTTCTTT.

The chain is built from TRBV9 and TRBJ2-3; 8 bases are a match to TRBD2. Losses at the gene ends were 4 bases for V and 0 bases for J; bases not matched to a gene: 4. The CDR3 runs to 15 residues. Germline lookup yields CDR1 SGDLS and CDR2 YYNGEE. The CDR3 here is CASSLSGGSTDTQYF. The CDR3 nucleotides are TGTGCCAGCAGCTTGAGCGGGGGTAGCACAGATACGCAGTATTTT.

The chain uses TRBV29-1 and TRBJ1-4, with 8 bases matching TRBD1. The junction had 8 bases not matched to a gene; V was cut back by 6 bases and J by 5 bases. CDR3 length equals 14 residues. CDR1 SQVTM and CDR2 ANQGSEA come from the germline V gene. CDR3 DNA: TGCAGCGTCGTCCGGACAGGGACCAATGAAAAACTGTTTTTT. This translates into CSVVRTGTNEKLFF.

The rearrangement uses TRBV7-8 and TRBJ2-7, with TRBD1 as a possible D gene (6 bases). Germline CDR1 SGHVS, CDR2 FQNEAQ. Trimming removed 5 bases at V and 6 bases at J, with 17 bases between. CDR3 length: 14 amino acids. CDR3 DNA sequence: TGTGCCAGCAGCCCTTCCTCGACAGGTTCCGAGCAGTACGTC. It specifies CASSPSSTGSEQYV.

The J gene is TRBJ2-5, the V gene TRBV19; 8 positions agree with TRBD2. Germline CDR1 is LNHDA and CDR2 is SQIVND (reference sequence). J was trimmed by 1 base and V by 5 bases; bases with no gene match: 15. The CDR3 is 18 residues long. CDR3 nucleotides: TGTGCCAGTAGTCCCCTCACAGCGGGGGCCTCAGCCCAAGAGACCCAGTACTTC. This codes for CASSPLTAGASAQETQYF.